A selection of T cell receptor beta chains follows, all from one sample in a study of T cell repertoires in cytomegalovirus infection. TCRdb reprocessed the reads with MiXCR, giving one entry per CDR3 protein. The table records 500,000 to 600,000 distinct CDR3 sequences, about 15% of them present only once. The sample was CD8+ T cells from PBMCs. These receptor sequences come from a human donor in good health (CMV status not recorded). Some clones in this sample may be carry-over from other donors' samples. CDR3s include the opening cysteine and the closing phenylalanine or tryptophan. D genes are given only for firm matches. Clone size appears in some rows only: once, few, many, or a class for an expanded clone.

clone_size: .; v_call: TRBV20-1; j_call: TRBJ1-1; d_call: TRBD1; cdr3_aa: CSARGLGQGPIQNTEAFF; cdr3_nt: TGCAGTGCTCGTGGTTTAGGACAGGGGCCGATCCAGAACACTGAAGCTTTCTTT
clone_size: many; v_call: TRBV12-3/TRBV12-4; j_call: TRBJ2-1; d_call: .; cdr3_aa: CASRTGFIYNEQFF; cdr3_nt: TGTGCCAGCAGAACAGGGTTCATCTACAATGAGCAGTTCTTC
clone_size: once; v_call: TRBV5-8; j_call: TRBJ1-2; d_call: .; cdr3_aa: CASSFRDNAFGYTF; cdr3_nt: TGTGCCAGCAGCTTCCGGGACAACGCCTTTGGCTACACCTTC
clone_size: .; v_call: TRBV9; j_call: TRBJ2-7; d_call: TRBD2; cdr3_aa: CASSEREGSYEQYF; cdr3_nt: TGTGCCAGCAGCGAGCGGGAGGGCTCCTACGAGCAGTACTTC
clone_size: many; v_call: TRBV7-8; j_call: TRBJ2-1; d_call: TRBD2; cdr3_aa: CASSLANLGLAGNEQFF; cdr3_nt: TGTGCCAGCAGCTTAGCCAATCTAGGACTAGCTGGAAATGAGCAGTTCTTC
clone_size: .; v_call: TRBV11-2; j_call: TRBJ2-5; d_call: .; cdr3_aa: CASSLADTGRETQYF; cdr3_nt: TGTGCCAGCAGCTTAGCCGACACCGGACGGGAGACCCAGTACTTC
clone_size: .; v_call: TRBV6-2/TRBV6-3; j_call: TRBJ2-7; d_call: TRBD2; cdr3_aa: CASIPGGRTYEQYF; cdr3_nt: TGTGCCAGCATTCCCGGGGGGAGGACCTACGAGCAGTACTTC
clone_size: .; v_call: TRBV15; j_call: TRBJ1-1; d_call: .; cdr3_aa: CATSSLQGGIEAFF; cdr3_nt: TGTGCCACCAGCAGTCTCCAGGGAGGTATTGAAGCTTTCTTT
clone_size: many; v_call: TRBV28; j_call: TRBJ2-3; d_call: .; cdr3_aa: CASGIGGGLDTQYF; cdr3_nt: TGTGCCAGCGGAATCGGTGGGGGGCTGGATACGCAGTATTTT
clone_size: .; v_call: TRBV29-1; j_call: TRBJ1-3; d_call: .; cdr3_aa: CSVERTASGNTIYF; cdr3_nt: TGCAGCGTTGAAAGGACAGCCTCTGGAAACACCATATATTTT
clone_size: many; v_call: TRBV6-4; j_call: TRBJ2-1; d_call: TRBD2; cdr3_aa: CASSRSSGKNEQFF; cdr3_nt: TGTGCCAGCAGCCGCTCTAGCGGGAAGAATGAGCAGTTCTTC
clone_size: .; v_call: TRBV28; j_call: TRBJ2-5; d_call: TRBD2; cdr3_aa: CASSYVKTSGTIETQYF; cdr3_nt: TGTGCCAGCAGTTACGTTAAGACTAGCGGGACTATAGAGACCCAGTACTTC
clone_size: many; v_call: TRBV10-3; j_call: TRBJ2-2; d_call: .; cdr3_aa: CATSDTGELFF; cdr3_nt: TGTGCCACTTCCGACACCGGGGAGCTGTTTTTT
clone_size: .; v_call: TRBV6-5; j_call: TRBJ1-1; d_call: TRBD1; cdr3_aa: CASSTQGSTEAFF; cdr3_nt: TGTGCCAGCAGTACACAGGGGAGCACTGAAGCTTTCTTT
clone_size: .; v_call: TRBV7-9; j_call: TRBJ2-2; d_call: TRBD1; cdr3_aa: CASSSPPDRDTGELFF; cdr3_nt: TGTGCCAGCAGCTCTCCTCCGGACAGGGACACCGGGGAGCTGTTTTTT
clone_size: many; v_call: TRBV3-1; j_call: TRBJ2-4; d_call: .; cdr3_aa: CASSQTHKNIQYF; cdr3_nt: TGTGCCAGCAGCCAGACCCACAAAAACATTCAGTACTTC
clone_size: many; v_call: TRBV27; j_call: TRBJ1-5; d_call: .; cdr3_aa: CASSLAVHQPQHF; cdr3_nt: TGTGCCAGCAGTTTAGCCGTCCATCAGCCCCAGCATTTT